A single sample gave rise to the 18 T cell receptor beta chains below, sequenced in a study of T cell clonality in common variable immunodeficiency. Clones were sequenced by immunoSEQ multiplex PCR, and TCRdb holds only the in-frame ones, with some missing. This sample comprises around 32,000 clones, none seen once only. Material: peripheral blood mononuclear cells. These receptors were collected from a person aged 18 to 70 in good health.

At least ten counts were recorded for this clone. The CDR3 is cut off 3 residues early in the read; its end comes from the germline J gene. This chain connects TRBV2 to TRBJ1-1; 8 bases fit TRBD1. Trimming took 6 bases from V and 5 from J; bases not matched to a gene: 8. The CDR3 has 14 amino acids. Germline-derived CDR1 and CDR2 are SNHLY and FYNNEI. The CDR3 spells CASRVYQGATEAFF. The DNA read from the CDR3 is TGTGCCAGCAGAGTTTACCAGGGGGCGACTGAA.

This clone was seen ten or more times. Coverage ceases 3 residues before the CDR3 finishes, and the germline J gene fills in the end. The chain recombines TRBV19 with TRBJ2-7, with 10 bases identical to TRBD2. Germline V gives CDR1 LNHDA, CDR2 SQIVND (reference sequence). The CDR3 has 14 amino acids. V lost 4 bases, J lost 4 bases, and 4 bases stayed unmatched. The CDR3 spells CASSTGTSVYEQYF. The CDR3 DNA, read in part, is TGTGCCAGTAGTACGGGGACTAGCGTGTACGAG.

A note on this clone: The read halts 3 residues ahead of the CDR3 end, with the missing end drawn from the germline J gene. The chain is built from TRBV7-9 and TRBJ1-4, with a possible D match to TRBD1 (5 bases). CDR1 and CDR2 from the germline V gene are SEHNR and FQNEAQ (reference sequence). The CDR3 is made up of 14 amino acids. Trimming took 3 bases from V and 4 from J, leaving 9 bases between them. The CDR3 region is CASSFGRDNEKLFF. The part of the CDR3 DNA that was read is TGTGCCAGCAGCTTTGGCAGGGATAATGAAAAA.

With respect to this clone: The CDR3 goes on 3 residues after the read ends, and that part is filled in from the germline J gene. V and J are TRBV14 and TRBJ2-5, with a weak D call TRBD2 (6 bases). The germline V gene has CDR1 SGHDN and CDR2 FVKESK. Trimming took off 1 base at V and 5 bases at J, with 23 bases between the two ends. This CDR3 has 18 residues. The CDR3: CASSQGWAGSRGWETQYF. The part of the CDR3 DNA that was read is TGTGCCAGCAGCCAAGGTTGGGCGGGGAGTCGCGGCTGGGAGACC.

Many counts were recorded for this clone. The missing CDR3 end, 3 residues past where the read stops, is filled in from the germline J gene. The rearrangement joins TRBV5-6 to TRBJ1-2; 9 bases line up with TRBD1. The CDR3 has 13 residues. In germline, CDR1 is SGHDT, CDR2 YYEEEE. V dropped 0 bases and J dropped 6; count of bases not matched to a gene: 0. The CDR3 reads CASSLDRGHGYTF. The sequenced CDR3 bases are TGTGCCAGCAGCTTGGACAGGGGGCATGGC.

This clone was counted many times. Read sequence stops 3 residues before the CDR3 end, and the germline J gene provides the missing end. The chain combines TRBV6-1 with TRBJ1-5; 8 nucleotides agree with TRBD1. Germline V lookup: CDR1 MNHNS, CDR2 SASEGT. V shed 3 bases and J 6 bases; nucleotides not matched to a gene: 7. The CDR3 has 15 residues. The chain's CDR3 is CASSEAGGESQPQHF. Partial CDR3 DNA: TGTGCCAGCAGTGAGGCAGGGGGCGAGAGTCAGCCC.

This clone was recorded at least ten times. The read ends 3 residues shy of where the CDR3 ends; the end is completed using the germline J gene. The J gene is TRBJ2-1, the V gene TRBV20-1; 14 bases line up with TRBD2. V gave up 4 bases and J gave up 7 bases; unmatched junction bases: 3. This CDR3 contains 14 residues. CDR1 is DFQATT, CDR2 SNEGSKA, per germline (reference sequence). The covered CDR3 bases are TGCAGTGCTACCTGGACTAGCGGGAGGAATGAG. This encodes CSATWTSGRNE. The CDR3 as a whole reads CSATWTSGRNEQFF.

This clone is classed as medium-sized. The sequence runs out 3 residues before the end of the CDR3; the remainder is reconstructed from the germline J gene. The rearrangement uses TRBV4-2 and TRBJ2-6; D not resolved. V was clipped by 4 bases and J by 0 bases, with 22 bases between them. This CDR3 is built from 20 residues. The germline gives CDR1 LGHNA, CDR2 YNFKEQ. CDR3 DNA, as far as it was read: TGTGCCAGCAGCCGAAAAATCGACATGCACCCTTTCTCTGGGGCCAACGTC. Amino acid sequence: CASSRKIDMHPFSGANV. The CDR3 as a whole reads CASSRKIDMHPFSGANVLTF.

This clone came up many times. Read sequence stops 3 residues before the CDR3 end, and the germline J gene provides the missing end. The chain carries TRBV5-1 and TRBJ1-1; D is undetermined. V was trimmed by 4 bases and J by 1 base, leaving 11 bases between them. The CDR3 is 14 residues long. From germline, CDR1 is SGHRS and CDR2 YFSETQ. CDR3 protein: CASSQQPSNTEAFF. Incomplete CDR3 DNA: TGCGCCAGCAGCCAACAGCCCTCGAACACTGAA.

This clone was seen repeatedly, ten times or more. Sequencing ends 3 residues short of the CDR3 end; the germline J gene provides the rest. The J gene is TRBJ2-5, the V gene TRBV5-1, with D possibly TRBD1 on 5 matching bases. V was trimmed by 4 bases and J by 1 base, leaving 14 bases between them. The germline gives CDR1 SGHRS, CDR2 YFSETQ. The CDR3 spans 15 residues. CDR3 bases read: TGCGCCAGCAGCATACTCGGACACTTCCAAGAGACC. Translating gives CASSILGHFQET. The entire CDR3 protein is CASSILGHFQETQYF.

This clone was recorded at least ten times. The sequence runs out 3 residues before the end of the CDR3; the remainder is reconstructed from the germline J gene. The chain carries TRBV2 and TRBJ1-2; D ambiguous. CDR1 and CDR2 from the germline V gene are SNHLY and FYNNEI. The CDR3 covers 14 residues. V gave up 3 bases and J gave up 5 bases, with 13 bases separating them. CDR3 residues: CASSESGEPYGYTF. Incomplete CDR3 DNA: TGTGCCAGCAGTGAGTCCGGGGAGCCTTATGGC.

The chain's CDR3 is CASSALLDYTF. CDR3 DNA, as far as it was read: TGTGCCAGCAGCGCACTTCTTGAC. The rearrangement uses TRBV7-9 and TRBJ1-2; D is unresolved. The CDR3 is cut off 3 residues early in the read; its end comes from the germline J gene. CDR1 is SEHNR and CDR2 is FQNEAQ in the germline V gene (reference sequence). The CDR3 loop spans 11 amino acids.

Ten or more counts support this clone. Coverage ceases 3 residues before the CDR3 finishes, and the germline J gene fills in the end. J is TRBJ2-7 and V is TRBV20-1; 10 positions agree with TRBD2. CDR1 is DFQATT and CDR2 is SNEGSKA in the germline V gene (reference sequence). Unmatched junction bases numbered 13, after V lost 6 bases and J lost 2 bases. This CDR3 contains 16 residues. CDR3 sequence reads: CSADPTSGSTTYEQYF. The sequenced part of the CDR3 DNA is TGCAGTGCGGATCCGACTAGCGGGTCGACTACCTACGAG.

This clone was detected many times. The CDR3 end falls 3 residues outside the read, so it is completed with the germline J gene. This chain uses TRBV19 with TRBJ2-7; D is perhaps TRBD1 (6 bases). Trimming shortened V by 5 bases and J by 4 bases, and 12 bases separated the two germline ends. Germline V lookup: CDR1 LNHDA, CDR2 SQIVND (reference sequence). The CDR3 has 13 residues. The DNA read from the CDR3 is TGTGCCAGTAGTCAACAGGGTCGGTACGAG. Translated: CASSQQGRYE. The whole CDR3 reads CASSQQGRYEQYF. Based on the CDR3 plus reference TRBV19 and TRBJ2-7, the full variable domain is DGGITQSPKYLFRKEGQNVTLSCEQNLNHDAMYWYRQDPGQGLRLIYYSQIVNDFQKGDIAEGYSVSREKKESFPLTVTSAQKNPTAFYLCASSQQGRYEQYFGPGTRLTVT.

Ten or more counts support this clone. The read ends 3 residues early relative to the CDR3; the germline J gene fills the gap. The same CDR3 can be traced to other DNA sequences in this sample. This chain joins TRBV6-1 and TRBJ1-2; D is unresolved. This CDR3 is 13 amino acids long. The V and J ends lost 3 bases and 1 base respectively, with 6 bases between them. Looked up from germline, CDR1 is MNHNS and CDR2 is SASEGT. The part of the CDR3 DNA that was read is TGTGCCAGCAGTGAGTCCCGTAACTATGGC. It is translated as CASSESRNYG. The CDR3, in full, reads CASSESRNYGYTF.

This clone appeared many times. The read terminates 3 residues before the CDR3 end, so the remaining end is supplied by the germline J gene. The chain couples TRBV19 to TRBJ1-5; perhaps TRBD1 as D (6 bases). Trimming took 5 bases from V and 0 from J, leaving 11 bases between them. This CDR3 is built from 15 residues. Germline lookup yields CDR1 LNHDA and CDR2 SQIVND (reference sequence). The part of the CDR3 DNA that was read is TGTGCCAGTAGTTTGGACAGTTATAGCAATCAGCCC. Translating it yields CASSLDSYSNQP. The whole CDR3 sequence is CASSLDSYSNQPQHF.

Regarding this clone: With the read ending 3 residues before the CDR3 end, the germline J gene is used to fill in that end. The rearrangement joins TRBV19 to TRBJ1-2; TRBD1 matches at 7 bases. CDR1 and CDR2 (germline): LNHDA, SQIVND (reference sequence). This CDR3 region has 16 residues. J was trimmed by 0 bases and V by 7 bases; bases with no gene match: 11. The CDR3: CASTSIAGQANYGYTF. The sequenced CDR3 bases are TGTGCCAGTACCTCAATTGCCGGACAGGCTAACTATGGC.

This clone has a count of ten or more. The CDR3 is cut off 3 residues early in the read; its end comes from the germline J gene. This sequence joins TRBV7-8 and TRBJ2-2; tentatively, D is TRBD2 (5 bases). In germline, CDR1 is SGHVS, CDR2 FQNEAQ. The CDR3 is made up of 17 amino acids. Trimming stripped 5 bases from V and 1 base from J, with 17 bases between. The CDR3: CASSLGGGARNTGELFF. The CDR3 DNA, read in part, is TGTGCCAGCAGCCTAGGAGGCGGAGCGAGGAACACCGGGGAG.